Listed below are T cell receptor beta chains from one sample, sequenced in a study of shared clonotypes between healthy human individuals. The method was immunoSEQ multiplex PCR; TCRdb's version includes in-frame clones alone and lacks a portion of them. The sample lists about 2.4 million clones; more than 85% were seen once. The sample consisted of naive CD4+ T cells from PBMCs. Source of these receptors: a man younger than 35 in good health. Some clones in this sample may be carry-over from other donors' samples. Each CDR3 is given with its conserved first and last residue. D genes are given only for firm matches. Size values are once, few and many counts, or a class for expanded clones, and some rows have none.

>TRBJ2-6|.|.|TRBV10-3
CAISESMGSSGANVLTF
TGTGCCATCAGTGAGTCGATGGGAAGCTCTGGGGCCAACGTCCTGACTTTC
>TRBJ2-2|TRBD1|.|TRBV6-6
CASSSTGAGNTGELFF
TGTGCCAGCAGTTCCACAGGGGCTGGGAACACCGGGGAGCTGTTTTTT
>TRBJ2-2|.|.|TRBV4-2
CASSQARGVGELFF
TGTGCCAGCAGCCAGGCAAGGGGGGTCGGGGAGCTGTTTTTT
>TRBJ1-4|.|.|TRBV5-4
CASSPRGGSNEKLFF
TGTGCCAGCAGCCCCCGTGGGGGGTCTAATGAAAAACTGTTTTTT
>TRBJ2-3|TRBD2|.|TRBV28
CASSFSGLAGVRDTQYF
TGTGCCAGCAGTTTCTCAGGACTAGCGGGAGTCCGAGATACGCAGTATTTT
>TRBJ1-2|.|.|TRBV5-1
CASSLVALGRQLNYGYTF
TGCGCCAGCAGCTTGGTAGCATTAGGACGGCAACTTAACTATGGCTACACCTTC
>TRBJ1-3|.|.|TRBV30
CAWAVRPRQARSGNTIYF
TGTGCCTGGGCTGTTAGGCCCCGACAGGCTCGCTCTGGAAACACCATATATTTT
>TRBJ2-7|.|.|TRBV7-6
CASSLSVRSSYEQYF
TGTGCCAGCAGCTTATCTGTCAGGAGCTCCTACGAGCAGTACTTC
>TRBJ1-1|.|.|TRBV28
CASRSTSQGMNTEAFF
TGTGCCAGCAGATCTACATCCCAGGGGATGAACACTGAAGCTTTCTTT
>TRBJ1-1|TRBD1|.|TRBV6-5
CASSLRGRWTEAFF
TGTGCCAGCAGCTTGAGGGGGCGGTGGACTGAAGCTTTCTTT
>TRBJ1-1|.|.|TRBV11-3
CASSLRVNTEAFF
TGTGCCAGCAGCTTACGGGTGAACACTGAAGCTTTCTTT
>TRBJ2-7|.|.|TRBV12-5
CASGLYGAYEQYF
TGTGCTAGTGGTTTATACGGAGCCTACGAGCAGTACTTC
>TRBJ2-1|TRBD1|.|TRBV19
CASIFTGGRVNEQFF
TGTGCCAGTATATTCACAGGGGGCCGGGTGAATGAGCAGTTCTTC
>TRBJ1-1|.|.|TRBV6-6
CASIRREFLNTEAFF
TGTGCCAGCATACGCCGGGAATTCCTGAACACTGAAGCTTTCTTT
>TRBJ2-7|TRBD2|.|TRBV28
CASSWTSGTASYEQYF
TGTGCCAGCAGCTGGACTAGCGGTACCGCCTCCTACGAGCAGTACTTC
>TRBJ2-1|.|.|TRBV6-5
CASSTLPNEQFF
TGTGCCAGCAGCACACTCCCCAATGAGCAGTTCTTC
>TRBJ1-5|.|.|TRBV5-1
CASSLEGDPRQPQHF
TGCGCCAGCAGCTTAGAGGGGGACCCCAGACAGCCCCAGCATTTT
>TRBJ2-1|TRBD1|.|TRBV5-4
CASSFLFQGAYNEQFF
TGTGCCAGCAGCTTCCTTTTTCAGGGGGCCTACAATGAGCAGTTCTTC
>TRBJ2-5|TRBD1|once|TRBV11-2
CASSYDREVGETQYF
TGTGCCAGCAGCTATGACAGGGAAGTTGGGGAGACCCAGTACTTC
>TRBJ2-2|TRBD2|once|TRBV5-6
CASSRLAENTGELFF
TGTGCCAGCAGCAGACTAGCTGAGAACACCGGGGAGCTGTTTTTT
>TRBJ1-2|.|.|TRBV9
CASSVDVAALADGYTF
TGTGCCAGCAGCGTAGATGTCGCAGCACTAGCGGATGGCTACACCTTC
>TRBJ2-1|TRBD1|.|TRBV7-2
CASSLTGGFRNEQFF
TGTGCCAGCAGCTTAACAGGGGGCTTTAGGAATGAGCAGTTCTTC
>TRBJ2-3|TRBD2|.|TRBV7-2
CASSLSSSGRGVRGTQYF
TGTGCCAGCAGCTTAAGCTCTAGCGGGAGAGGCGTAAGGGGTACGCAGTATTTT
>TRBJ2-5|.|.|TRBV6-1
CASSEGLLGTQYF
TGTGCCAGCAGTGAAGGGCTTCTCGGGACCCAGTACTTC
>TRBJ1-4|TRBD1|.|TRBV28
CASSAGQGREKLFF
TGTGCCAGCAGTGCGGGACAGGGCCGTGAAAAACTGTTTTTT
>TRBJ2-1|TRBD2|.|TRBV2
CASARREGDSYNEQFF
TGTGCCAGCGCTCGGCGGGAGGGTGACTCCTACAATGAGCAGTTCTTC
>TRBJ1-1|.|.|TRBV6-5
CASNPGFMNTEAFF
TGTGCCAGCAACCCGGGCTTCATGAACACTGAAGCTTTCTTT
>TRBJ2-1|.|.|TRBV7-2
CASSVTGIGSREQFF
TGTGCCAGCAGCGTAACAGGGATCGGTAGCCGTGAGCAGTTCTTC